This TCR beta chain was documented in a study of cytomegalovirus exposure and HLA in healthy donors. Notes on this clone: Its cognate antigen is unknown.

Broader study findings: A classifier reportedly called cytomegalovirus status with high sensitivity and specificity.

Germline loops: CDR1 SGHVS, CDR2 FQNEAQ. The CDR3 contains 15 residues. The V end lost 0 bases, the J end lost 0 bases, and 8 bases lay between the germline ends. The method was immunoSEQ multiplex PCR; TCRdb's version includes in-frame clones alone and lacks a portion of them. The repertoire holds around 49,000 clones, 85% to 95% seen once, with 6.5% to 9.5% in the top ten. Material for sequencing was PBMCs. The chain employs TRBV7-8 and TRBJ1-1, with D unclear. The receptor was derived from a woman aged 18 to 35 in good health and CMV-seropositive. This CDR3 is CASSLAGMMNTEAFF. CDR3 in DNA: TGTGCCAGCAGCTTAGCCGGGATGATGAACACTGAAGCTTTCTTT.